This T cell receptor (beta chain) was retrieved from a study of regulatory T cells in long-lasting Graves disease. Study in general: Those Graves' patients who were newly diagnosed had been on antithyroid drugs under 3 months. Findings of the study overall: Newly diagnosed patients shared 1,000 or so public clonotypes; persistent patients shared 2,500 to 3,000.

Researchers made TCR beta libraries by using iRepertoire HTBI primers and running Arm-PCR on CDR3 regions. MiXCR, applied by TCRdb to the multiplex PCR reads, yields one record per CDR3 protein. The sample lists 450,000 to 600,000 distinct CDR3 sequences; roughly 12% were seen once. This clonotype was seen repeatedly, ten times or more. Its antigen is currently unknown. V was pared by 4 bases and J by 1 base, with 5 bases of the junction left unmatched. Germline V lookup: CDR1 DFQATT, CDR2 SNEGSKA (reference sequence). The CDR3 length is 14 residues. Time point denoted: newly diagnosed GD, antithyroid drugs for less than 3 months. RNA from PBMCs was the source of the TCR library. The same sample was also studied in work on T cells in Graves' hyperthyroidism and ophthalmopathy.

The source of this sequence is a young man with Graves disease. V usage is TRBV20-1 and J usage is TRBJ2-3; 7 nucleotides agree with TRBD1. This sample comprised peripheral blood mononuclear cells (PBMCs), obtained at new diagnosis, from a patient treated with antithyroid drugs. As DNA, the CDR3 is TGCAGTGCTACCCCCGGGACAGGCACAGATACGCAGTATTTT. It specifies CSATPGTGTDTQYF.